The following is a T cell receptor beta chain sequence with its context. This sample is drawn from a study of T cells in localized non-small cell lung cancer. Generated by immunoSEQ multiplex PCR, the TCRdb table keeps only in-frame clones and is missing some. Of roughly 31,000 clones listed, roughly 87% are singletons. Trimming cost V 0 bases and J 3 bases; bases outside gene matches: 6. CDR1 and CDR2 (germline): SGDLS, YYNGEE. This CDR3 comprises 15 residues. The receptor comes from a woman between 35 and 70 years old with stage I lung adenocarcinoma. Source: peripheral blood, taken before any cancer treatment. J is TRBJ2-7 and V is TRBV9; 7 positions agree with TRBD1. The CDR3, as DNA: TGTGCCAGCAGCGTAGGAGGGACAGTGAGCTACGAGCAGTACTTC. This sequence encodes CASSVGGTVSYEQYF.